A selection of T cell receptor beta chains follows, all from one sample in a study of CD8 T cells in ankylosing spondylitis. Each CDR3 protein is one row after TCRdb ran MiXCR on the 5' RACE reads. The sample has 200,000 to 250,000 distinct CDR3 sequences; about 10% are singletons. The sequenced sample consisted of blood, either unsorted or a sorted T cell fraction (not recorded which). Receptors originate from a male donor with ankylosing spondylitis or in good health (not recorded which). Each CDR3 is given without its conserved first and last residue. Each record gives: V gene, CDR3 protein.

>TRBV20-1
SARDRGLAWTQY
>TRBV20-1
SARIAWTGINQPQH
>TRBV5-1
ASSNERVGTEAF
>TRBV5-1
ASSPDLLTDTQY
>TRBV3-1
ASSPRQGATGELF
>TRBV20-1
SAPRQNTEAF
>TRBV7-3
ASSLSGGRNEKLF
>TRBV18
ASSRDGRSYEQY
>TRBV3-1
ASSPPPYNEQF
>TRBV7-2
ASSSSFGEEKLF
>TRBV7-2
ASRPGQQGYEQY
>TRBV14
ASSQTRRVNTGELF
>TRBV3-1
ASSPGNKQGASNQPQH
>TRBV6-1
ASSERYEQY
>TRBV30
AWNVEDPLNEQF
>TRBV7-3
ASRRAPGNTIY
>TRBV3-1
AVGAGTGELF
>TRBV7-8
ASSVLGGSTDTQY
>TRBV3-1
ASSQGQGQDYGYT
>TRBV20-1
SATAGLAGFQETQY
>TRBV6-1
ASSDLQGYEQY
>TRBV5-6
ASGAQSTYNEQF
>TRBV3-1
ASSARILDTQY
>TRBV20-1
SATTSGPTDTQY
>TRBV9
ASSAYTGGADTQY
>TRBV7-2
ASSLEGSGWGEQF
>TRBV2
ASSSGTWTGELF
>TRBV12-3/TRBV12-4
ASSPLTVTYEQY
>TRBV5-1
ASSESGTSAIYEQY
>TRBV12-3/TRBV12-4
ASSLRGMDRGELF
>TRBV7-9
ASSLGAISSYEQY
>TRBV2
ASLRGGVEQF
>TRBV7-9
ASSFVYGYT
>TRBV6-5
ASSYSRAYEQY
>TRBV3-1
ASSQEITTGGAYGYT
>TRBV12-3/TRBV12-4
ASSARGGPTQY
>TRBV10-3
AIQQNTEAF
>TRBV27
ASSEAPNQPQH
>TRBV18
ASSPTVTGNTIY
>TRBV24-1
ATSEEAAGLDNEQF
>TRBV12-3/TRBV12-4
ASRRGPGLGEQF
>TRBV6-1
ASSALQGESGYT
>TRBV7-9
ASSLAGVNSPLH
>TRBV18
ASSPDFYNEQF
>TRBV2
ASKYQLQF
>TRBV20-1
SARLGDQPQH
>TRBV7-9
ASSLDGGRESAEAF
>TRBV10-3
AISETDRGPTDTQY
>TRBV24-1
ATSTPGTANTDTQY
>TRBV15
ATSRDVGEAYEQY